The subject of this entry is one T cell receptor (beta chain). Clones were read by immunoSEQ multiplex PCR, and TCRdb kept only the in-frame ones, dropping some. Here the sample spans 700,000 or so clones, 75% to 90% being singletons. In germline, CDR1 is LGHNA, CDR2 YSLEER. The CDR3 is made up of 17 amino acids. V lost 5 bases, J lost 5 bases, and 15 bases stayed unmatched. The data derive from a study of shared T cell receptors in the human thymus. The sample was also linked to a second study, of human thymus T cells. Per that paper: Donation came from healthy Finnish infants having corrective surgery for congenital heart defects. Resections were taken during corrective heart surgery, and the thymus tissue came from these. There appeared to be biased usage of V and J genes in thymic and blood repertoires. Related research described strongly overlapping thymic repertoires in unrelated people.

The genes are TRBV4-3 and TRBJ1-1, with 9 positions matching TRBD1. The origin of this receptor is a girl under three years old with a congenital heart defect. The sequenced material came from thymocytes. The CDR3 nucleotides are TGCGCCAGCAGCGAAAGCGCCCGACAGGGGGAAGAGACTGAAGCTTTCTTT. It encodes CASSESARQGEETEAFF.